Listed below are T cell receptor beta chains from one sample, sequenced in a study of siplizumab effects on memory and regulatory T cells. Clones were read by immunoSEQ multiplex PCR, and TCRdb kept only the in-frame ones, dropping some. The sample lists about 120,000 clones, roughly 94% seen once, with around 1.7% in the top ten. What was sequenced was non-Treg CD4+ T cells sorted from blood. These receptors all come from a human donor in good health. The CDR3 runs from the conserved cysteine through the conserved F or W. Fields, in order: D gene, J gene, clone size, V gene, CDR3 protein, CDR3 DNA. D genes are given only for firm matches. Where a row states a size, it is once, few, many or the class of an expanded clone; other rows omit it.

TRBD1 TRBJ1-5 once TRBV19 CASRLWDRNQPQHF TGTGCCAGTAGGCTCTGGGACAGGAATCAGCCCCAGCATTTT
. TRBJ2-1 . TRBV27 CASSSFAAGRDNEQFF TGTGCCAGCAGTTCCTTCGCGGCAGGGAGAGACAATGAGCAGTTCTTC
TRBD2 TRBJ2-7 . TRBV5-8 CASRATSGSSYEQYF TGTGCCAGCAGGGCGACTAGCGGGAGTTCCTACGAGCAGTACTTC
TRBD1 TRBJ2-5 . TRBV4-1 CASSQDPASLGTAQETQYF TGCGCCAGCAGCCAAGACCCCGCATCCCTCGGGACAGCTCAAGAGACCCAGTACTTC
. TRBJ1-3 . TRBV6-6 CASSDRTAGNTIYF TGTGCCAGCAGTGACAGGACAGCTGGAAACACCATATATTTT
TRBD1 TRBJ2-5 . TRBV13 CASSFGTGGQETQYF TGTGCCAGCAGCTTCGGGACAGGGGGCCAAGAGACCCAGTACTTC
TRBD1 TRBJ2-5 once TRBV2 CASQTGGRGETQYF TGTGCCAGCCAGACAGGGGGCAGGGGAGAGACCCAGTACTTC
TRBD2 TRBJ2-5 . TRBV7-3 CASSLKGGRWETQYF TGTGCCAGCAGCTTAAAAGGCGGGAGATGGGAGACCCAGTACTTC
. TRBJ1-3 once TRBV29-1 CSVSDPSKGGNTIYF TGCAGCGTTTCTGACCCCTCTAAGGGTGGGAACACCATATATTTT
. TRBJ1-2 . TRBV5-1 CASNPTQDSYGYTF TGCGCCAGCAACCCAACTCAGGACAGCTATGGCTACACCTTC
. TRBJ2-7 . TRBV6-1 CASSESSYEQYF TGTGCCAGCAGTGAAAGCTCCTACGAGCAGTACTTC
. TRBJ2-7 . TRBV5-5 CASSLVGRAQQYF TGTGCCAGCAGCTTGGTAGGCAGGGCCCAGCAGTACTTC
. TRBJ2-5 . TRBV5-1 CASSLGPGSYQETQYF TGCGCCAGCAGCTTAGGTCCAGGGTCTTACCAAGAGACCCAGTACTTC
. TRBJ2-6 . TRBV2 CASTQDLAGANVLTF TGTGCCAGCACGCAGGATTTAGCTGGGGCCAACGTCCTGACTTTC
. TRBJ1-3 . TRBV14 CASSSGNTIYF TGTGCCAGCAGCTCTGGAAACACCATATATTTT
TRBD2 TRBJ2-1 . TRBV6-5 CASKGTSGNYNEQFF TGTGCCAGCAAAGGGACTAGCGGGAACTACAATGAGCAGTTCTTC
. TRBJ1-6 . TRBV5-1 CASSPDSMKATYNSPLHF TGCGCCAGCAGCCCGGACAGCATGAAAGCGACCTATAATTCACCCCTCCACTTT
. TRBJ1-5 . TRBV10-2 CASRSGVTQPQHF TGCGCCAGCAGGTCAGGGGTAACTCAGCCCCAGCATTTT
. TRBJ2-4 . TRBV15 CATSLTAGPRAKNIQYF TGTGCCACCAGCTTGACCGCAGGGCCCCGAGCCAAAAACATTCAGTACTTC
. TRBJ2-4 . TRBV6-5 CASSYSPVQNIQYF TGTGCCAGCAGTTACTCGCCGGTCCAAAACATTCAGTACTTC
. TRBJ1-1 . TRBV4-2 CASSQAMSNTEAFF TGTGCCAGCAGCCAAGCAATGAGTAACACTGAAGCTTTCTTT